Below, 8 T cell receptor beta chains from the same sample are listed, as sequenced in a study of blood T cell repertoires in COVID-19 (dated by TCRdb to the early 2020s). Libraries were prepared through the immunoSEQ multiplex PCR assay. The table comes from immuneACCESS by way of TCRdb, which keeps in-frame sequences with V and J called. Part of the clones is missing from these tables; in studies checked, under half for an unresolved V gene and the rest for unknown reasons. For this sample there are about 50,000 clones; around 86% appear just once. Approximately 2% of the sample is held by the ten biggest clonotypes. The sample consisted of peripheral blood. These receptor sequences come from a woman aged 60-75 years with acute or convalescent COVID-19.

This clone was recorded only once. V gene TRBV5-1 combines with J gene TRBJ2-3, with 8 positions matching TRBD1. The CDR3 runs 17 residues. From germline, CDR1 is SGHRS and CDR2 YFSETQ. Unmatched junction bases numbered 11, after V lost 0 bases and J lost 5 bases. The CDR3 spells CASSLAQRPGGKDTQYF. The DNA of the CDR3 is TGCGCCAGCAGCTTGGCCCAACGCCCAGGGGGCAAAGATACGCAGTATTTT.

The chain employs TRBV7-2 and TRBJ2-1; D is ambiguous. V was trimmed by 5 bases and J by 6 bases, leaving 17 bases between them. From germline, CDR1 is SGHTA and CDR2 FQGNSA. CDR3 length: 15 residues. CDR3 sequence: CASSPNRLVPNEQFF. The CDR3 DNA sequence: TGTGCCAGCAGCCCTAATCGGCTAGTTCCCAATGAGCAGTTCTTC. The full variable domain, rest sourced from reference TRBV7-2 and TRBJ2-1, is GAGVSQSPSNKVTEKGKDVELRCDPISGHTALYWYRQSLGQGLEFLIYFQGNSAPDKSGLPSDRFSAERTGGSVSTLTIQRTQQEDSAVYLCASSPNRLVPNEQFFGPGTRLTVL.

CDR3 in amino acids: CASSLQASRLNTEAFF. CDR3 in DNA: TGTGCCAGCAGCTTACAGGCCAGTCGATTGAACACTGAAGCTTTCTTT. V is TRBV7-3 and J is TRBJ1-1; no firm D call. CDR3 length: 16 amino acids. Germline CDR1 reads SGHTA; CDR2 reads FQGTGA. The V end lost 2 bases, the J end lost 0 bases, and 13 bases lay between the germline ends.

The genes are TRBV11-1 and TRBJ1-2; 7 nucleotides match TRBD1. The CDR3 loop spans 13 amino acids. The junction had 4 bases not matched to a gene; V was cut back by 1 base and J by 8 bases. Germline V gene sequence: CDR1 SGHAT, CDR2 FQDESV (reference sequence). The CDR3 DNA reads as TGTGCCAGCAGCTTAGTGACAGGGAGAGGCTACACCTTC. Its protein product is CASSLVTGRGYTF. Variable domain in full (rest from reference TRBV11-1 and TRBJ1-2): EAEVAQSPRYKITEKSQAVAFWCDPISGHATLYWYRQILGQGPELLVQFQDESVVDDSQLPKDRFSAERLKGVDSTLKIQPAELGDSAMYLCASSLVTGRGYTFGSGTRLTVV.

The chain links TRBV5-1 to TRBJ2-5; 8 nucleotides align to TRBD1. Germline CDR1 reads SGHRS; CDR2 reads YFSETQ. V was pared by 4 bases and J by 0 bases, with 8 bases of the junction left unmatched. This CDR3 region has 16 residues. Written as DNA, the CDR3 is TGCGCCAGCAGCCCCCGAGGGACAGGCTACCAAGAGACCCAGTACTTC. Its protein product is CASSPRGTGYQETQYF.

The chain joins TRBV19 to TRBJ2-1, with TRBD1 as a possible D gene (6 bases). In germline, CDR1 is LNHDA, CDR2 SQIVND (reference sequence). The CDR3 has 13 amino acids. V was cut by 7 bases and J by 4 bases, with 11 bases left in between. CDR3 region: CASKGQPYNEQFF. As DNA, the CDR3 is TGTGCCAGTAAAGGACAGCCATACAATGAGCAGTTCTTC.

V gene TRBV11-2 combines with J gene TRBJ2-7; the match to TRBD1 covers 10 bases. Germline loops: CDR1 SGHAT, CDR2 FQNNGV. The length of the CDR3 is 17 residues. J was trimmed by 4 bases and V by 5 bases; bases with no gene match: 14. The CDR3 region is CASSPLDRGPRHYEQYF. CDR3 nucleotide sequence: TGTGCCAGCAGCCCCCTCGACAGGGGGCCGCGACATTACGAGCAGTACTTC.

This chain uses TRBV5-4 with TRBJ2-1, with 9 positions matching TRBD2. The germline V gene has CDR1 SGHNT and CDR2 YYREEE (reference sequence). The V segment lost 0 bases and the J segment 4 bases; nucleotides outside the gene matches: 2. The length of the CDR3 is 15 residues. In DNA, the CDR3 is TGTGCCAGCAGCTTGGGACTAGCGGTATACAATGAGCAGTTCTTC. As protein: CASSLGLAVYNEQFF.